These T cell receptor beta chains were read from a single sample in a study of cytomegalovirus exposure and HLA in healthy donors. The protocol was immunoSEQ multiplex PCR, while the TCRdb copy is restricted to in-frame clones and leaves out a portion. The sample holds about 160,000 clones, about three quarters seen once. The sequencing input was PBMCs. These receptors originate from a woman younger than 45 in good health and CMV-seronegative. Both conserved end residues are part of each CDR3. D genes are given only for firm matches. Size is stated for part of the rows, as once, few or many counts, or as a class when the clone is expanded.

D gene,CDR3 length,J gene,V gene,clone size,CDR3 protein,CDR3 DNA
TRBD1,13,TRBJ2-5,TRBV29-1,.,CSVDGQVQETQYF,TGCAGCGTTGATGGACAGGTCCAAGAGACCCAGTACTTC
TRBD1,15,TRBJ1-1,TRBV18,.,CASSLRTGEEAEAFF,TGTGCCAGCTCACTACGGACAGGGGAGGAGGCTGAAGCTTTCTTT
.,18,TRBJ1-3,TRBV6-1,few,CASSEAGVGVLYGNTIYF,TGTGCCAGCAGTGAAGCAGGGGTCGGCGTACTATACGGAAACACCATATATTTT
.,15,TRBJ2-7,TRBV15,.,CATSRGGHPTYEQYF,TGTGCCACCAGCAGAGGGGGACACCCCACCTACGAGCAGTACTTC
TRBD1,16,TRBJ1-2,TRBV28,.,CASSFSGQLWPYGYTF,TGTGCCAGCAGTTTCTCGGGACAGCTCTGGCCCTATGGCTACACCTTC
.,13,TRBJ1-2,TRBV7-9,.,CASSLEAGASYTF,TGTGCCAGCAGCTTAGAGGCAGGGGCAAGCTACACCTTC
.,15,TRBJ2-2,TRBV14,.,CASSQEWRDTGELFF,TGTGCCAGCAGCCAAGAGTGGAGGGACACCGGGGAGCTGTTTTTT
.,14,TRBJ2-7,TRBV5-1,few,CASSWDWQGGEQYF,TGCGCCAGCAGCTGGGACTGGCAGGGAGGCGAGCAGTACTTC
.,14,TRBJ1-2,TRBV6-5,.,CAIRSYEGTYGYTF,TGTGCCATCCGCTCCTATGAGGGTACCTATGGCTACACCTTC
TRBD1,14,TRBJ2-1,TRBV6-5,.,CASRAGQGHIEQFF,TGTGCCAGCAGGGCTGGACAGGGGCACATTGAGCAGTTCTTC
.,13,TRBJ1-2,TRBV2,once,CASSRTESYGYTF,TGTGCCAGCAGCCGGACAGAGAGTTATGGCTACACCTTC
.,12,TRBJ1-2,TRBV6-1,.,CASSESSYGYTF,TGTGCCAGCAGTGAATCCAGCTATGGCTACACCTTC
TRBD1,15,TRBJ1-2,TRBV25-1,.,CASSEEGQGGYGYTF,TGTGCCAGCAGTGAAGAAGGACAGGGAGGCTATGGCTACACCTTC
TRBD2,14,TRBJ2-1,TRBV6-1,.,CASSLTSGYNEQFF,TGTGCCAGCAGTCTGACTAGCGGCTACAATGAGCAGTTCTTC
.,12,TRBJ1-1,TRBV6-5,once,CASSLGGPEAFF,TGTGCCAGCAGTCTGGGTGGGCCTGAAGCTTTCTTT
.,15,TRBJ2-3,TRBV6-6,few,CASSPSRLSTDTQYF,TGTGCCAGCAGTCCCTCCAGGTTAAGCACAGATACGCAGTATTTT
.,17,TRBJ2-3,TRBV30,.,CATTWGAGGPGADTQYF,TGTGCTACCACATGGGGGGCCGGGGGGCCAGGCGCAGATACGCAGTATTTT
.,14,TRBJ1-1,TRBV7-8,.,CASSLTRRGTEAFF,TGTGCCAGCAGCTTAACGAGGCGTGGCACTGAAGCTTTCTTT
.,17,TRBJ2-7,TRBV5-1,.,CASSRVVGGQGGNEQYF,TGCGCCAGCAGTCGTGTGGTGGGGGGGCAGGGCGGGAACGAGCAGTACTTC
.,14,TRBJ2-5,TRBV7-2,.,CASSLQLAGETQYF,TGTGCCAGCAGCTTGCAACTAGCAGGAGAGACCCAGTACTTC
TRBD1,16,TRBJ1-1,TRBV5-8,.,CASRLGGEGASPEAFF,TGTGCCAGCAGATTGGGGGGCGAGGGGGCGTCGCCTGAAGCTTTCTTT
TRBD1,14,TRBJ2-1,TRBV6-5,.,CASSYLQGVNEQFF,TGTGCCAGCAGTTACTTACAGGGGGTCAATGAGCAGTTCTTC
.,14,TRBJ1-1,TRBV11-2,.,CASSLDPGYTEAFF,TGTGCCAGCAGCTTAGATCCGGGTTACACTGAAGCTTTCTTT
.,14,TRBJ1-3,TRBV9,.,CASSVAAVGNTIYF,TGTGCCAGCAGCGTCGCGGCAGTTGGAAACACCATATATTTT
.,13,TRBJ2-3,TRBV5-1,few,CASSVRPRHTQYF,TGCGCCAGCAGCGTTCGACCGAGGCATACGCAGTATTTT
.,14,TRBJ1-1,TRBV5-5,.,CASSFRGKGTEAFF,TGTGCCAGCAGCTTCCGAGGGAAGGGCACTGAAGCTTTCTTT
TRBD2,12,TRBJ2-5,TRBV6-6,once,CASTLAQETQYF,TGTGCCAGCACACTAGCGCAAGAGACCCAGTACTTC
.,16,TRBJ1-4,TRBV15,.,CATSRDTGGSNEKLFF,TGTGCCACCAGCAGAGATACGGGAGGGTCTAATGAAAAACTGTTTTTT
TRBD1,15,TRBJ2-7,TRBV27,.,CASRDTGAGSYEQYF,TGTGCCAGCAGGGACACAGGGGCTGGGTCCTACGAGCAGTACTTC
.,14,TRBJ1-1,TRBV5-1,.,CASSLEQGYTEAFF,TGCGCCAGCAGCCTAGAACAGGGTTACACTGAAGCTTTCTTT
TRBD1,19,TRBJ1-5,TRBV28,.,CASSLLGAGTDPSNQPQHF,TGTGCCAGCAGTTTACTCGGTGCCGGGACAGATCCCAGCAATCAGCCCCAGCATTTT
.,13,TRBJ1-1,TRBV2,.,CASSEMLATKAFF,TGTGCCAGCAGTGAGATGTTGGCAACGAAAGCTTTCTTT
TRBD2,14,TRBJ2-1,TRBV7-9,.,CASSLAGGYNEQFF,TGTGCCAGCAGCTTAGCGGGGGGGTACAATGAGCAGTTCTTC
.,14,TRBJ1-2,TRBV5-4,.,CASSFDRSGYGYTF,TGTGCCAGCAGCTTCGACAGGTCCGGGTATGGCTACACCTTC